The clone carrying this T cell receptor (beta chain) was counted many times. Noted time point: newly diagnosed GD, antithyroid drugs for less than 3 months. Isolated PBMC RNA provided the starting material for the TCR library. These data belong to a study of regulatory T cells in long-lasting Graves disease. V shed 4 bases and J 2 bases; nucleotides not matched to a gene: 8. This CDR3 contains 19 residues. Germline CDR1 reads KGHDR; CDR2 reads SFDVKD. Investigators prepared the TCR beta libraries by applying iRepertoire HTBI primers and Arm-PCR of CDR3 regions. MiXCR, applied by TCRdb to the multiplex PCR reads, yields one record per CDR3 protein. The table has 400,000 to 500,000 distinct CDR3 sequences, about 15% seen once. The same sample was also studied in work on T cells in Graves' hyperthyroidism and ophthalmopathy.

This TCR derives from a woman aged 45-59 years with Graves disease. This specimen consisted of peripheral blood mononuclear cells (PBMCs), obtained at new diagnosis, from a patient treated with antithyroid drugs. The V gene is TRBV24-1, the J gene TRBJ2-3, with TRBD2 matching over 16 bases. In DNA, the CDR3 is TGTGCCACCAGTGACACCGGGACTAGCGGGAGGGGACTCACAGATACGCAGTATTTT. Residues: CATSDTGTSGRGLTDTQYF.